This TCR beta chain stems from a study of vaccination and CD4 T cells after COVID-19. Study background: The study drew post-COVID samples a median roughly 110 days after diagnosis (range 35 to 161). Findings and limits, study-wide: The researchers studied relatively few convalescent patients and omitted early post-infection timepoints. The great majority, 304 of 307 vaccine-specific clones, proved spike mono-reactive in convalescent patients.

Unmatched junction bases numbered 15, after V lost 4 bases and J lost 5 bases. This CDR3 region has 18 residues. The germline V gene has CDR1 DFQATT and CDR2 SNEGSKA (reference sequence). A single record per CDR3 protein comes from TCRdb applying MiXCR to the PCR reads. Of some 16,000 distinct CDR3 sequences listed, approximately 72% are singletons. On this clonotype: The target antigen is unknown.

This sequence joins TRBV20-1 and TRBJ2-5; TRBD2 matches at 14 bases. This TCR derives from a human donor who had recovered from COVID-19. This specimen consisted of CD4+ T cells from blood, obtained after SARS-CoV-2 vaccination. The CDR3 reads CSATRTSGRPGRRETQYF. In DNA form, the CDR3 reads TGCAGTGCTACCCGGACTAGCGGGAGGCCAGGGAGGCGTGAGACCCAGTACTTC.